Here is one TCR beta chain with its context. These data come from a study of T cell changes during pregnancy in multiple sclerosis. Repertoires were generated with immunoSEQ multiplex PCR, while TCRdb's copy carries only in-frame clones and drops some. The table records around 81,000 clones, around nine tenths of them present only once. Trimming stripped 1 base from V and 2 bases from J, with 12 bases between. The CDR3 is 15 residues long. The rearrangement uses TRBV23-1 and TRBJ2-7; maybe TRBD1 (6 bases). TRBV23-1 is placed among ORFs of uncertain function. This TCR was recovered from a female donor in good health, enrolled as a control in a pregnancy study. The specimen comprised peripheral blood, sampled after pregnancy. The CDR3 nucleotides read TGCGCCAGCAGTCAATTCACAGGGAAACCCTACGAGCAGTACTTC. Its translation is CASSQFTGKPYEQYF.